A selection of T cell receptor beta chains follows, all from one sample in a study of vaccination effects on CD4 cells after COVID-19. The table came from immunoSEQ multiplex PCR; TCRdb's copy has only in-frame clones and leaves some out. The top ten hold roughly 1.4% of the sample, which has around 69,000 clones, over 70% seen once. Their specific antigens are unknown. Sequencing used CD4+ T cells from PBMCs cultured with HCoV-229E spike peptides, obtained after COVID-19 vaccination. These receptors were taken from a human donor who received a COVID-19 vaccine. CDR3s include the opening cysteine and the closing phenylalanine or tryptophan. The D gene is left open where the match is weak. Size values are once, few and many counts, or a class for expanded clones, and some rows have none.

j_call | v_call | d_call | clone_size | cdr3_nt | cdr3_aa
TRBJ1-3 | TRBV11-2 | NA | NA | TGTGCCAGCAGCTTAGCGGCTTCTGGAAACACCATATATTTT | CASSLAASGNTIYF
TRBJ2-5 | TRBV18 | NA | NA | TGTGCCAGCTCACCAGCACAGGGCGGTTACGAGACCCAGTACTTC | CASSPAQGGYETQYF
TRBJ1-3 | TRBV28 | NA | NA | TGTGCCAGCAGCCTGGGGGGACTCCTGAGCTCTGGAAACACCATATATTTT | CASSLGGLLSSGNTIYF
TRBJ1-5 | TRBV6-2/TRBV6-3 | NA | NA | TGTGCCAGCAGTAATGGGGGCTCGGGCAATCAGCCCCAGCATTTT | CASSNGGSGNQPQHF
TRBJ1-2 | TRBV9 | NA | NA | TGTGCCAGCAGCGTAGGGGGGCTCCGGGCCTATGGCTACACCTTC | CASSVGGLRAYGYTF
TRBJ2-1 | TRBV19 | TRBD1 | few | TGTGCCAGTAGCCTGACAGGGGGCCTGGTTTACAATGAGCAGTTCTTC | CASSLTGGLVYNEQFF
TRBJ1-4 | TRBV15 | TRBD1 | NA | TGTGCCACCAAGCCGACAGGGGTTGAAAAACTGTTTTTT | CATKPTGVEKLFF
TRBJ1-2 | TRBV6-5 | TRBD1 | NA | TGTGCCAGCAGTTCCTTACCGGGGCAGGGGGGTGGCTACACCTTC | CASSSLPGQGGGYTF
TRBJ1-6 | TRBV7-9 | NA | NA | TGTGCCAGCAGCCTCGGTGAGAATTCACCCCTCCACTTT | CASSLGENSPLHF
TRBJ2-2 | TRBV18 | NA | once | TGTGCCAGCTCCGGGACACCCGAGCGGGCCGGGGAGCTGTTTTTT | CASSGTPERAGELFF
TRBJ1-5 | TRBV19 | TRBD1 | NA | TGTGCCACAACAGACAGGGCTCAGCCCCAGCATTTT | CATTDRAQPQHF
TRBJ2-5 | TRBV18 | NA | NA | TGTGCCAGCTCGCTGGGTTTGGGAGAGACCCAGTACTTC | CASSLGLGETQYF
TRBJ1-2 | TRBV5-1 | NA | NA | TGCGCCAGCAGCTTGACGGGGGACTATGGCTACACCTTC | CASSLTGDYGYTF
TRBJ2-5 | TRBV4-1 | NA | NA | TGCGCCAGCAGCCAAGGGGGATCGGAGGGGATAAAGACCCAGTACTTC | CASSQGGSEGIKTQYF
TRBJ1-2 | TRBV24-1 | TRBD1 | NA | TGTGCCACCAGTGACCCGGGACAGGGCTATGGCTACACCTTC | CATSDPGQGYGYTF
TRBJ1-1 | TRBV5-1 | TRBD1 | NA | TGCGCCAGCAGCTTGGTAGTGACAGGGGGCACTGAAGCTTTCTTT | CASSLVVTGGTEAFF
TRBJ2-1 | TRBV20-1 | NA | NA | TGCAGTGCGCGTCAGGGTGAGCAGTTCTTC | CSARQGEQFF
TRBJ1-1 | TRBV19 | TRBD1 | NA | TGTGCCAGTAGAAGACAGGGTCGGGTCACTGAAGCTTTCTTT | CASRRQGRVTEAFF
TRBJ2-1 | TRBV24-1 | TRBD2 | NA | TGTGCCACCAGTGACGCGGGACTAGCGGGGGGAGCCGAGCAGTTCTTC | CATSDAGLAGGAEQFF
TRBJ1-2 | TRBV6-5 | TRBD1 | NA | TGTGCCAGCACCCTGGGGGCTACAGGGGCTTATGGCTACACCTTC | CASTLGATGAYGYTF
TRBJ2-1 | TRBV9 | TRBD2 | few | TGTGCCAGCAGCGTAGTAGGAGCGGGGGGGCCAAATGAGCAGTTCTTC | CASSVVGAGGPNEQFF
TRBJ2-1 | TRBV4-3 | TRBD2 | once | TGCGCCAGCAGCCAAAAATGGGCCGGAGGAGCGGGGGCCTACAATGAGCAGTTCTTC | CASSQKWAGGAGAYNEQFF
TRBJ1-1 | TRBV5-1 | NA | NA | TGCGCCAGCAGCTTAATCGGGGGGGCCTCCACTGAAGCTTTCTTT | CASSLIGGASTEAFF
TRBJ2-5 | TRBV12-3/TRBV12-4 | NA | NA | TGTGCCAGCAGTTTACGAGTCCAAGAGACCCAGTACTTC | CASSLRVQETQYF
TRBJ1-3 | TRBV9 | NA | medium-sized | TGTGCCAGCAGCGTAGCTAGGGCAGGGGCGGGAAACACCATATATTTT | CASSVARAGAGNTIYF
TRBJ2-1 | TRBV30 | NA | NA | TGTGCCTGGGGAAGGATCAATGAGCAGTTCTTC | CAWGRINEQFF
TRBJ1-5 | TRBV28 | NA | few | TGTGCAGGTGGGGGCTTGGGGCATCAGCCCCAGCATTTT | CAGGGLGHQPQHF